Below, 18 T cell receptor beta chains from the same sample are listed, as sequenced in a study of cytomegalovirus exposure and HLA in healthy donors. The PCR had 60 Vbeta and 13 Jbeta primers. Method: immunoSEQ multiplex PCR; TCRdb's copy keeps in-frame clones and lacks some. The sample consists of more than 200,000 clones, 75% to 80% of them appearing once. Sequencing used PBMCs. These receptors were taken from a male donor in good health and CMV-seronegative.

The V call is TRBV2, the J call TRBJ2-5, with D perhaps matching TRBD2 (5 bases). V was pared by 8 bases and J by 4 bases, with 14 bases between. Germline V gene lookup returns CDR1 SNHLY and CDR2 FYNNEI. CDR3 size: 13 residues. Here the CDR3 reads CASPSGDSETQYF. Written as DNA, the CDR3 is TGTGCCAGCCCGAGCGGAGATTCAGAGACCCAGTACTTC.

V usage is TRBV29-1 and J usage is TRBJ2-1, with 7 bases aligning to TRBD2. The length of the CDR3 is 15 residues. V lost 1 base to trimming and J lost 3 bases; unmatched junction nucleotides: 6. Germline loops: CDR1 SQVTM, CDR2 ANQGSEA. Here the CDR3 DNA reads TGCAGCGTTGAAGGCGCTAGCGGCCGCTACAATGAGCAGTTCTTC. It encodes CSVEGASGRYNEQFF.

This clone was observed a handful of times. The rearrangement links TRBV2 to TRBJ2-1; TRBD2 might be the D (6 bases). Germline V gene sequence: CDR1 SNHLY, CDR2 FYNNEI. The CDR3 is 13 amino acids. V lost 6 bases and J 7 bases, leaving 13 bases between the germline ends. The DNA for the CDR3 is TGTGCCAGCAGGATAGGTGGGGGGAATGAGCAGTTCTTC. It yields the protein CASRIGGGNEQFF.

This chain joins TRBV6-1 and TRBJ2-1, with 8 bases that match TRBD1. CDR3 size: 14 residues. With 4 bases clipped from V and 7 bases from J, the junction kept 6 bases outside the gene matches. CDR1 and CDR2 from the germline V gene are MNHNS and SASEGT. The CDR3 is CASSADRVGNEQFF. In DNA, the CDR3 is TGTGCCAGCAGTGCGGACAGGGTCGGAAATGAGCAGTTCTTC.

The chain links TRBV12-5 to TRBJ2-7; 7 positions match TRBD1. CDR3 length: 15 amino acids. Germline CDR1 and CDR2: LGHNT and FRNRAP. J was trimmed by 2 bases and V by 0 bases; bases with no gene match: 4. CDR3 sequence (DNA): TGTGCTAGTGGTTTGGTACAGGGGAACCCCTACGAGCAGTACTTC. Translating it yields CASGLVQGNPYEQYF.

The rearrangement joins TRBV5-4 to TRBJ1-1; D remains unclear. V gave up 4 bases and J gave up 12 bases, with 16 bases separating them. The length of the CDR3 is 12 residues. Germline lookup yields CDR1 SGHNT and CDR2 YYREEE (reference sequence). The CDR3 reads CASSLNVEEPFF. The CDR3 DNA is TGTGCCAGCAGCCTCAATGTAGAAGAGCCTTTCTTT.

The V and J genes are TRBV5-1 and TRBJ2-1; no clear D. CDR3 size: 12 residues. V gave up 4 bases and J gave up 8 bases, with 10 bases separating them. Germline loops: CDR1 SGHRS, CDR2 YFSETQ. Here the CDR3 reads CASSPINHEQFF. The CDR3 DNA follows: TGCGCCAGCAGCCCTATCAATCATGAGCAGTTCTTC.

The J gene is TRBJ2-7, the V gene TRBV30; 9 bases line up with TRBD1. The CDR3 is made up of 14 amino acids. The germline CDR1 and CDR2 sequences are GTSNPN and SVGIG (reference sequence). J gave up 0 bases and V 3 bases, and 3 bases lay outside the gene matches. Here the CDR3 reads CAWRTGGYSYEQYF. The CDR3 DNA sequence: TGTGCCTGGAGGACAGGGGGTTACTCCTACGAGCAGTACTTC.

The chain employs TRBV29-1 and TRBJ2-7, with TRBD2 identical over 9 bases. The V gene's germline CDR1 is SQVTM and CDR2 ANQGSEA. The CDR3 contains 13 residues. Germline trimming cut 6 bases from V and 1 base from J; bases unmatched to any gene: 4. The CDR3 bases are TGCAGCGTACACCTAGCGGGGTCCTACGAGCAGTACTTC. It specifies CSVHLAGSYEQYF.

V gene TRBV28 combines with J gene TRBJ1-3, with 7 bases matching TRBD1. Germline assignment: CDR1 MDHEN and CDR2 SYDVKM. V lost 3 bases, J lost 0 bases, and 2 bases stayed unmatched. There are 15 residues in the CDR3. The CDR3 DNA is TGTGCCAGCAGTTTTAGACAGGGCTCTGGAAACACCATATATTTT. Translation: CASSFRQGSGNTIYF.

The chain couples TRBV27 to TRBJ1-6; D is uncertain. V shed 3 bases and J shed 0 bases, with 9 bases lying between them. Germline CDR1 reads MNHEY; CDR2 reads SMNVEV (reference sequence). This CDR3 is 16 amino acids long. CDR3 amino acids: CASSLGRHSYNSPLHF. In nucleotides, the CDR3 is TGTGCCAGCAGTTTGGGCCGCCACTCCTATAATTCACCCCTCCACTTT.

The chain employs TRBV5-1 and TRBJ1-2, with D unresolved. V was pared by 0 bases and J by 3 bases, with 6 bases between. Germline CDR1 SGHRS, CDR2 YFSETQ. This CDR3 is built from 13 residues. The CDR3 DNA reads as TGCGCCAGCAGCTTGGGTCCGGACTATGGCTACACCTTC. This codes for CASSLGPDYGYTF.

The CDR3: CASSLLGQGGQPQHF. DNA for the CDR3: TGTGCCAGCAGCTTACTAGGACAGGGGGGACAGCCCCAGCATTTT. The chain recombines TRBV7-2 with TRBJ1-5; 10 nucleotides align to TRBD1. This CDR3 has 15 residues. The germline gives CDR1 SGHTA, CDR2 FQGNSA. V dropped 2 bases and J dropped 7; count of bases not matched to a gene: 5.

The chain carries TRBV6-5 and TRBJ2-3; 7 nucleotides line up with TRBD1. The CDR3 runs to 16 residues. With V trimmed by 0 bases and J by 7 bases, 10 bases remained unmatched. The germline V gene has CDR1 MNHEY and CDR2 SVGAGI. CDR3 region: CASSYSAGTVPHTQYF. Here the CDR3 DNA reads TGTGCCAGCAGTTACTCCGCCGGGACAGTCCCGCATACGCAGTATTTT.

The gene calls are TRBV5-4 and TRBJ1-2; possible D gene TRBD1, 5 bases. The CDR3 has 13 amino acids. Germline assignment: CDR1 SGHNT and CDR2 YYREEE (reference sequence). The V end was cut by 3 bases, the J end by 4 bases, with 10 bases between. This CDR3 reads CASSSDRTYGYTF. CDR3 DNA sequence: TGTGCCAGCAGCTCTGACAGAACCTATGGCTACACCTTC. Full variable domain (remainder filled in from reference TRBV5-4 and TRBJ1-2): ETGVTQSPTHLIKTRGQQVTLRCSSQSGHNTVSWYQQALGQGPQFIFQYYREEENGRGNFPPRFSGLQFPNYSSELNVNALELDDSALYLCASSSDRTYGYTFGSGTRLTVV.

This clone showed up just a few times. The genes are TRBV5-4 and TRBJ2-7; 8 bases agree with TRBD1. The CDR3 is 15 amino acids. The J segment lost 5 bases and the V segment lost 10 bases, leaving 17 bases of the junction unmatched. The V gene's germline CDR1 is SGHNT and CDR2 YYREEE (reference sequence). The CDR3 loop is CAGQYRDRLFHEQYF. Here the CDR3 DNA reads TGTGCCGGACAGTACCGGGACAGGTTGTTCCACGAGCAGTACTTC.

This chain links TRBV11-2 with TRBJ1-1, with TRBD1 as a possible D gene (5 bases). Deletions cut 8 bases from V and 8 bases from J, with 21 bases between. CDR1 and CDR2 from the germline V gene are SGHAT and FQNNGV. CDR3 length: 14 amino acids. DNA of the CDR3: TGTGCCAGCCACGCCTGGGGGGGGGAGACGGAAGCTTTCTTT. Its protein is CASHAWGGETEAFF.

This clone was seen only once. V usage is TRBV18 and J usage is TRBJ1-5; no clear D. Deletions cut 1 base from V and 0 bases from J, with 7 bases between. Germline V lookup: CDR1 KGHSH, CDR2 LQKENI. The CDR3 loop spans 15 amino acids. The CDR3 sequence is CASSPQADSNQPQHF. The CDR3 DNA is TGTGCCAGCTCACCACAAGCGGATAGCAATCAGCCCCAGCATTTT.